Here is one T cell receptor beta chain with its context. The antigen it binds to is not known. Base-call qualities are not available, and no considerably larger clone is one nucleotide away. The treatment or condition label, as the study defines it: in vitro stimulation with specific CMV peptide epitopes to enrich CMV-specific T cells. The data were produced on an Illumina HiSeq 1500. The raw public reads went through TCRdb reprocessing: fastp at Q25, MiXCR clone calling, in-frame beta chains kept. Every CDR3 protein is listed once, alongside the most common genes and DNA of its rows. Recorded for this sample are 800,000 to 950,000 distinct CDR3 sequences; about 31% of them occurred a single time. The ten largest clones capture approximately 13% of the sample. These data belong to a study of T cell repertoires in cytomegalovirus infection (dated by TCRdb to about 2019). With respect to the entire study: The peptide stimulations were aimed at well-studied HLA-B-restricted epitopes as well as recently identified HLA-C-restricted CMV epitopes, whose presentation resists viral immunomodulation. Donor HLA type was relevant to the analysis, as public TCR beta signatures indicated carriage of CMV infection together with the matching HLA type.

The cysteine opens and the phenylalanine closes a CDR3 of 16 amino acids. Only the CDR3 DNA stays, 48 bases, in frame from base 1. The germline V gene (reference sequence) yields MNHEY for CDR1 and SMNVEV for CDR2. V is cut by 1 base and J by 0 bases, and the space between the germline ends is 10 bases. Study-wide conclusions, independent of this receptor: In the ex vivo response, HLA-C-restricted CMV-specific TCR beta clonotypes were dominant, and in two of eight donors the single most frequent clonotype came from this HLA-C-restricted group. In both this cohort and an independent cohort of approximately 350 donors, the cumulative frequency of public TCR beta family members distinguished carriers of CMV infection plus the relevant HLA type.

The sample was cultured CD8+ T cells from PBMCs, taken from culture after CMV antigen stimulation. In this chain, TRBV27 is recombined with TRBJ1-5, with the D gene call left open. The receptor was isolated from a human donor in good health (CMV status not recorded). Some clones in this sample may be carry-over from other donors' samples. The CDR3 in this case is CASSLFSRGSNQPQHF. The DNA sequence is TGTGCCAGCAGTTTATTTTCCAGAGGTAGCAATCAGCCCCAGCATTTT.